This TCR beta chain comes out of a study of blood T cell repertoires in COVID-19. Germline assignment: CDR1 SGHRS and CDR2 YFSETQ. After removal of 6 bases from V and 4 bases from J, the junction contained 14 bases not matched to a gene. The CDR3 length is 16 residues. Generated by immunoSEQ multiplex PCR, the TCRdb table keeps only in-frame clones and is missing some. Here the sample spans some 200,000 clones, approximately 82% being singletons. The rearrangement uses TRBV5-1 and TRBJ2-7, with 9 bases that match TRBD2. Sequencing was done on a sample of peripheral blood. This receptor was obtained from a human donor with acute or convalescent COVID-19. The donor label of this sample is uncertain. The CDR3 DNA follows: TGCGCCAGCACGCCGACTAGCGGTACCCCTGGGTACGAGCAGTACTTC. Translating gives CASTPTSGTPGYEQYF.